This TCR beta chain comes out of a study of T cells in Graves' hyperthyroidism and ophthalmopathy (dated by TCRdb to between 2018 and 2021). Concerning the study at large: A discovery cohort of about 96 patients, about 44 with Graves' ophthalmopathy and about 58 with stable Graves' hyperthyroidism, was used to find distinguishing TCR V-J signatures. Prospective prediction of ophthalmopathy was tested in an independent validation cohort consisting of some 20 hyperthyroidism patients and some 15 patients who later progressed to ophthalmopathy. The roughly 100 discovery patients were randomly split 7:3 into training and test sets. Thyroid tissue and blood T-cell repertoires from six Graves' hyperthyroidism patients were also compared in the study. Once sampling was done, hyperthyroidism patients were given methimazole at a starting dose of 30 mg daily, whereas ophthalmopathy patients were given high-dose intravenous methylprednisolone. The paper describes TCR Vbeta CDR3 sequencing of more than 120 peripheral blood samples, made up of under 50 ophthalmopathy patients, more than 70 hyperthyroidism patients and 17 progressor patients.

Graves' hyperthyroidism was defined as stable when no progression to ophthalmopathy occurred over 18 months of follow-up. Hyperthyroidism patients were newly diagnosed, had a disease duration of under 2 months, and were aged 18 to 65 years. Any patient with an uncontrolled infection, another autoimmune disease, pregnancy or lactation was excluded. Diagnoses relied on clinical symptoms, serum thyroxine and TRAb, thyroid ultrasound and orbital computed tomography. Trizol reagent was used to extract total RNA, and RNA quality was then checked on an Agilent 2100 Bioanalyzer. In the germline V gene, CDR1 corresponds to SGHDT and CDR2 to YYEEEE. The CDR3 measures 13 amino acids from cysteine to phenylalanine. The DNA shown is the 39-base CDR3, in frame from base 1. Note on this clonotype: What antigen it recognizes has not been identified. Sequence at one end of the junction differs from germline and may be a read error.

The TCR beta CDR3 regions were amplified from RNA transcripts. For the first round of RT-PCR on the TCR CDR3, the HTBI primer set was used together with the Qiagen OneStep RT-PCR kit. Libraries were constructed in a second round of multiplex PCR, after which size selection and purification were carried out. Sequencing of the libraries was done on an Illumina HiSeq2000 using paired-end 100 bp reads. In the authors' own workflow: SOAPnuke was used to process the raw data, throwing out any read that contained adapters or uncalled bases, had a mean Phred below 15, or lacked an exact constant-primer or identifier match. COPE v1.2.5 was used to merge high-quality paired reads, and clonotypes were defined as unique nucleotide sequences. MiTCR v1.1 was used to align the clonotypes against IMGT TRBV, TRBD and TRBJ reference segments. The analysis included only V-J combinations with a frequency above 0.0001, which together covered approximately 99% of the repertoires. The TCS score was defined as F50 (clonal expansion) divided by E x V (chaos), with BLOSUM62-based TCRdist calculated between CDR3 peptides within each V-J. Welch's t-statistics and random forest reduced roughly 540 V-J features to around 14, which were used in a naive Bayes classifier (R e1071). The Morisita-Horn index was used to measure how similar the thyroid and blood repertoires were. The public reads were run again by TCRdb, first through fastp at Q25 and then through MiXCR, and only productive beta chains were kept. Every entry covers one CDR3 protein and lists the most common genes and DNA from its rows. The V and J calls, along with clone size, are taken from TCRdb and not from the paper's own processing. Recorded for this sample are approximately 100,000 distinct CDR3 sequences; approximately 42% of them occurred a single time. The top ten constitute roughly 10% of the sample.

The research as a whole found: In validation, the model predicted progression to ophthalmopathy with over 60% sensitivity and 72% to 85% specificity, a median of around six months before onset. Most expanded thyroid clonotypes (frequency above 0.001) were also detected in blood, suggesting blood repertoires may reflect thyroid immune responses. Sample size was not statistically predetermined, and blinding of investigators to group allocation was not performed. A 13 V-J signature model separated ophthalmopathy from stable hyperthyroidism, with approximately 87% sensitivity and 81.08% specificity in cross-validation and 80%/75% in testing.

Sequenced: peripheral blood or thyroid tissue (not recorded which). The receptor chain draws on TRBV5-6 and TRBJ2-5; no confident D gene assignment can be made. This sequence originates from a woman in her twenties or thirties with Graves' hyperthyroidism. Here the CDR3 is given as CASSSPTQETRYF. The nucleotides read TGTGCCAGCAGCTCGCCTACTCAAGAGACCCGGTACTTC.